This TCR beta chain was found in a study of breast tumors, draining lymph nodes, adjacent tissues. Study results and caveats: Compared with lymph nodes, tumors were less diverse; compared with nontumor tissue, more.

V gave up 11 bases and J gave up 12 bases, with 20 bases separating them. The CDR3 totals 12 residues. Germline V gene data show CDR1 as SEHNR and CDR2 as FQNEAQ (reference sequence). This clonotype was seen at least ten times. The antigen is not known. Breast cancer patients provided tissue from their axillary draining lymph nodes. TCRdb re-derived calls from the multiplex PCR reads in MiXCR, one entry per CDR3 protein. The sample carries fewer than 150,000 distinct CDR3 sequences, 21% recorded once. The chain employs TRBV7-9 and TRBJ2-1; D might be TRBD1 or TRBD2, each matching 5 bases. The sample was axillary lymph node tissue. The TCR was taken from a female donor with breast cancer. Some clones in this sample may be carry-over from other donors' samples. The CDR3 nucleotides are TGTGCCCCCCACGCTGGGGACGCAGGGCAGTTCTTC. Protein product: CAPHAGDAGQFF.